These 17 T cell receptor beta chains share one sample of origin, sequenced in a study of beta chain features in type 1 diabetes. Points from the study as a whole: Shortening of TCRB CDR3s, moderate but significant, appeared in all four CD4+ subsets of Type 1 diabetes patients.

No antigen has been assigned to these receptors. The isolated RNA, all of it, was reverse transcribed, so expressed TCRB transcripts were what got sequenced. Generated by immunoSEQ multiplex PCR, the TCRdb table keeps only in-frame clones and is missing some. The sample has 100,000 to 150,000 clones; around 9% are singletons. The specimen was central memory CD4+ T cells from blood. These receptor sequences come from a man aged 25-45 years with type 1 diabetes.

This chain uses TRBV10-3 with TRBJ2-3, with D perhaps TRBD2 (7 bases). This CDR3 has 14 residues. The germline gives CDR1 ENHRY, CDR2 SYGVKD. The ends were cut back, 7 bases at V and 1 base at J, with 12 bases in the middle. CDR3 DNA: TGTGCCATCAACAGAGGGGGGGGCACAGATACGCAGTATTTT. Residues: CAINRGGGTDTQYF.

This clone has only a few counts. This chain links TRBV7-2 with TRBJ2-7, with 8 bases that match TRBD2. Per germline, CDR1 SGHTA and CDR2 FQGNSA. Trimming at V came to 5 bases and at J to 2 bases, leaving 5 bases not matched to a gene. The CDR3 is 14 residues long. DNA for the CDR3: TGTGCCAGCAGCCTCCAGCGGGGGCCCTACGAGCAGTACTTC. It encodes CASSLQRGPYEQYF.

This clone was seen only a few times. The chain uses TRBV4-2 and TRBJ2-6; D gene uncertain. The V gene's germline CDR1 is LGHNA and CDR2 YNFKEQ. V dropped 4 bases and J dropped 0 bases, with 7 bases sitting between them. The length of the CDR3 is 15 residues. CDR3 sequence: CASSPLSSGANVLTF. The CDR3 coding sequence is TGTGCCAGCAGCCCTCTAAGCTCTGGGGCCAACGTCCTGACTTTC.

This clone was seen a handful of times. The chain uses TRBV4-1 and TRBJ2-5, with D maybe TRBD2 (5 bases). V lost 2 bases to trimming and J lost 5 bases, with 15 bases between them. Per the germline V gene, CDR1 is MGHRA and CDR2 is YSYEKL. The CDR3 loop spans 15 amino acids. The CDR3 sequence is CASSQTGSVGETQYF. The CDR3 DNA reads TGCGCCAGCAGCCAAACGGGATCGGTAGGGGAGACCCAGTACTTC.

This clone was seen more than once but under ten times. The chain links TRBV5-1 to TRBJ2-7; D is perhaps TRBD2 (6 bases). Per germline, CDR1 SGHRS and CDR2 YFSETQ. CDR3 size: 14 residues. With 4 bases removed from V and 5 bases from J, the gap between germline ends came to 16 bases. The CDR3 DNA is TGCGCCAGCAGCCCACTCGGGACTCGGGACGAGCAGTACTTC. Protein: CASSPLGTRDEQYF.

The J gene is TRBJ2-3, the V gene TRBV7-3, with TRBD2 matching 16 bases. CDR3 length: 16 residues. From germline, CDR1 is SGHTA and CDR2 FQGTGA. J lost 7 bases, V lost 5 bases, and 6 bases had no gene match. CDR3 protein: CASSAGTSGGAHTQYF. DNA for the CDR3: TGTGCCAGCAGCGCGGGGACTAGCGGGGGGGCTCATACGCAGTATTTT.

The chain couples TRBV27 to TRBJ2-3, with 13 bases identical to TRBD2. Germline CDR1 is MNHEY and CDR2 is SMNVEV (reference sequence). Trimming took 7 bases from V and 6 from J; bases not matched to a gene: 7. The CDR3 has 15 amino acids. Here the CDR3 reads CASKILAGGRDTQYF. In DNA form, the CDR3 reads TGTGCCAGCAAAATACTAGCGGGGGGGCGGGATACGCAGTATTTT.

J is TRBJ1-2 and V is TRBV6-5; no firm D call. In germline, CDR1 is MNHEY, CDR2 SVGAGI. This CDR3 contains 13 residues. V was pared by 5 bases and J by 2 bases, with 9 bases between. The CDR3 region has the DNA TGTGCCAGCAGTAAGAACATGAACTATGGCTACACCTTC. Amino acids: CASSKNMNYGYTF.

A few counts support this clone. CDR3 bases: TGCGCCAGCAGCTTGTCAGGGGCAAGCGAATCACCCCTCCACTTT. It yields the protein CASSLSGASESPLHF. The V call is TRBV5-1, the J call TRBJ1-6; D perhaps matches TRBD1 (6 bases). Germline lookup yields CDR1 SGHRS and CDR2 YFSETQ. V was clipped by 1 base and J by 10 bases, with 15 bases between them. The CDR3 has 15 amino acids.

The chain combines TRBV6-5 with TRBJ2-7, with TRBD2 matching 7 bases. J lost 3 bases, V lost 5 bases, and 10 bases had no gene match. Germline V lookup: CDR1 MNHEY, CDR2 SVGAGI. The CDR3 has 15 amino acids. CDR3 protein: CASSGESGAIYEQYF. The DNA of the CDR3 is TGTGCCAGCAGTGGTGAGAGCGGGGCGATCTACGAGCAGTACTTC.

This clone occurred once. V usage is TRBV18 and J usage is TRBJ1-2; 7 bases fit TRBD1. The CDR3 spans 14 residues. Germline CDR1 KGHSH, CDR2 LQKENI. V trimming: 4 bases; J trimming: 6 bases; junction bases outside the gene matches: 8. CDR3 nucleotides: TGTGCCAGCTCACGCGGACAGGATCAACATGGCTACACCTTC. Protein: CASSRGQDQHGYTF.

V gene TRBV19 combines with J gene TRBJ2-5; 8 nucleotides line up with TRBD1. The CDR3 consists of 14 residues. Unmatched junction bases numbered 7, after V lost 5 bases and J lost 5 bases. In germline, CDR1 is LNHDA, CDR2 SQIVND (reference sequence). CDR3 sequence reads: CASSHTGGAETQYF. The CDR3 DNA reads as TGTGCCAGTAGTCATACAGGGGGTGCGGAGACCCAGTACTTC.

The genes are TRBV12-5 and TRBJ2-1; TRBD2 matches 8 bases. Germline trimming cut 7 bases from V and 5 bases from J; bases unmatched to any gene: 10. Germline V CDR1 and CDR2: LGHNT, FRNRAP. CDR3 size: 15 residues. CDR3 DNA: TGTGCTAGTGCCCCTCTGGCGGGGGGAGACAATGAGCAGTTCTTC. Protein sequence: CASAPLAGGDNEQFF. Filled out from reference TRBV12-5 and TRBJ2-1, the complete variable domain reads DARVTQTPRHKVTEMGQEVTMRCQPILGHNTVFWYRQTMMQGLELLAYFRNRAPLDDSGMPKDRFSAEMPDATLATLKIQPSEPRDSAVYFCASAPLAGGDNEQFFGPGTRLTVL.

This clone was detected only a few times. The chain recombines TRBV11-3 with TRBJ2-7; possible D gene TRBD1, 5 bases. Per germline, CDR1 SGHNT and CDR2 YENEEA. V shed 4 bases and J shed 7 bases, with 14 bases lying between them. This CDR3 has 13 amino acids. The CDR3 sequence is CASSSQGIGEQYF. CDR3 DNA sequence: TGTGCCAGCAGCTCGCAGGGAATCGGAGAGCAGTACTTC.

The V gene is TRBV11-2, the J gene TRBJ2-5, with D unclear. Germline CDR1 is SGHAT and CDR2 is FQNNGV. V gave up 5 bases and J gave up 6 bases, with 7 bases separating them. This CDR3 is built from 11 residues. The CDR3 DNA sequence: TGTGCCAGCAGCCAAAGCCAGACCCAGTACTTC. It specifies CASSQSQTQYF.

The chain carries TRBV28 and TRBJ1-1; tentatively, D is TRBD1 (5 bases). Germline V gene data show CDR1 as MDHEN and CDR2 as SYDVKM. Trimming shortened V by 8 bases and J by 7 bases, and 14 bases separated the two germline ends. This CDR3 has 12 residues. In DNA, the CDR3 is TGTGCCAGCCAGGGAGGGCAGATTGAAGCTTTCTTT. Encoded protein: CASQGGQIEAFF.

In this sample, this clone turned up a few times. The CDR3 DNA reads as TGTGCCTGGAGTGTAGGGACAGGGATAGTCTACGAGCAGTACTTC. It is translated as CAWSVGTGIVYEQYF. The chain has TRBV30 and TRBJ2-7, with 9 bases identical to TRBD1. Germline V lookup: CDR1 GTSNPN, CDR2 SVGIG (reference sequence). V was pared by 0 bases and J by 3 bases, with 6 bases of the junction left unmatched. The CDR3 contains 15 residues.